This T cell receptor (beta chain) was found in a study of blood T cell repertoires in COVID-19. At the level of the study: T cells, B-cell-depleted T cells, or PBMCs supplied cDNA or gDNA.

The data were produced by immunoSEQ multiplex PCR, yet TCRdb's version contains in-frame clones alone and is incomplete. The sample yields approximately 110,000 clones, more than 75% seen once. The clonotype comes from a human donor in a cohort sampled during active COVID-19. The sequencing sample was made of peripheral blood.

The DNA for the CDR3 is TGTGCCAGCAGCTTGTATATAGCGGGGGCCCAAGAGACCCAGTACTTC. As protein: CASSLYIAGAQETQYF. This chain joins TRBV5-4 and TRBJ2-5, with 9 bases matching TRBD2. V shed 1 base, J shed 1 base, and the junction held 5 bases outside the gene matches. This CDR3 has 16 residues. Germline V gives CDR1 SGHNT, CDR2 YYREEE (reference sequence).